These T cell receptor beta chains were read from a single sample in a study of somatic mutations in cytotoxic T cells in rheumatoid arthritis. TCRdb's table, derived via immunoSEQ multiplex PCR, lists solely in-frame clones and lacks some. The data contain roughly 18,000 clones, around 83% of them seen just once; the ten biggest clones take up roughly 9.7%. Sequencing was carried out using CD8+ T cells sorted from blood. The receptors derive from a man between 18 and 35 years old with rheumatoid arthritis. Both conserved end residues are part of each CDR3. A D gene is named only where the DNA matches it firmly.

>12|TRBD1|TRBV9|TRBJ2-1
CASSGTGLEQFF
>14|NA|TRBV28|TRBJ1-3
CASSLWGGGNTIYF
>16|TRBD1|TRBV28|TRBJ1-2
CASSLSSNRGGYGYTF
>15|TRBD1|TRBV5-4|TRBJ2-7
CASSLEQGALHEQYF
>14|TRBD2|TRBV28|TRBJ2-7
CASSPSGALYEQYF
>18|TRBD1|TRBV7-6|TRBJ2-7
CASSAQLEPGQGLYEQYF
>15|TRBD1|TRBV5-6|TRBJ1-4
CASSPRQGRNEKLFF
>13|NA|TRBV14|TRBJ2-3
CASSQVLRGHENF
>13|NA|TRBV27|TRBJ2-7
CASRRTVSYEQYF
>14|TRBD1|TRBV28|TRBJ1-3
CASRRTGSGNTIYF
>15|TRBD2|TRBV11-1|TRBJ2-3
CASSPGLGEVDTQYF
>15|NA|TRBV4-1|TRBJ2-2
CASSQGLANTGELFF
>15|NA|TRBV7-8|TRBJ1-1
CASSLGLGRDTEAFF
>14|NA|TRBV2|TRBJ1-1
CASSELVGNTEAFF
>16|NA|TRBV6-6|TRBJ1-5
CASSLPSGFGNQPQHF
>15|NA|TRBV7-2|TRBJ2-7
CASSIRGLLSYEQYF
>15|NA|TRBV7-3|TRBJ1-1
CASSLSGGTNTEAFF
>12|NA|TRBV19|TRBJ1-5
CASSIEEQPQHF
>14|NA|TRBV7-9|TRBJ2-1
CASSAPGTYNEQFF
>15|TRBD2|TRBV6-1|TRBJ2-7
CASSEASGGAYEQYF
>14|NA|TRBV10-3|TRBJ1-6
CAISESGSLSPLHF
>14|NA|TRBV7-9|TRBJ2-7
CASSPPGGSHEQYF
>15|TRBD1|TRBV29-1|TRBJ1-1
CSVGITGERNTEAFF
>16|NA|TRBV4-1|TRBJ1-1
CASSQVQALMNTEAFF